These 27 T cell receptor beta chains share one sample of origin, sequenced in a study of cytomegalovirus exposure and HLA in healthy donors. With 60 Vbeta and 13 Jbeta primers, the PCR was carried out. Libraries were prepared by immunoSEQ multiplex PCR; TCRdb keeps only in-frame clonotypes and omits some of them. The sample shows 150,000 to 200,000 clones, roughly 84% of them seen only once. The source material was PBMCs. All receptors derive from a boy aged 2 to 10 in good health and CMV-seronegative.

This sequence joins TRBV9 and TRBJ2-3; D is perhaps TRBD2 (5 bases). Germline values: CDR1 SGDLS, CDR2 YYNGEE. V lost 2 bases and J 2 bases, leaving 9 bases between the germline ends. The CDR3 sequence is 14 residues long. CDR3 residues: CASSVGGSTDTQYF. The CDR3 DNA reads TGTGCCAGCAGCGTGGGCGGGTCCACAGATACGCAGTATTTT.

The rearrangement links TRBV2 to TRBJ2-7; no clear D gene. The length of the CDR3 is 12 residues. CDR1 is SNHLY and CDR2 is FYNNEI in the germline V gene. With 8 bases removed from V and 5 bases from J, the gap between germline ends came to 13 bases. This chain's CDR3 is CASQRGGNEQYF. The CDR3 DNA is TGTGCCAGCCAGCGTGGTGGAAACGAGCAGTACTTC.

V and J are TRBV9 and TRBJ2-1, with 9 positions matching TRBD1. CDR1 is SGDLS, CDR2 YYNGEE, per germline. The CDR3 covers 17 residues. The ends lost 0 bases at V and 4 bases at J; junction bases unmatched: 8. The CDR3 sequence: CASSVARAGQGYNEQFF. For the CDR3, the DNA is TGTGCCAGCAGCGTAGCTCGGGCGGGACAGGGATACAATGAGCAGTTCTTC.

This clone has just one count. J is TRBJ1-1 and V is TRBV19; D might be TRBD1 (6 bases). Deletions cut 4 bases from V and 0 bases from J, with 9 bases between. Per the germline V gene, CDR1 is LNHDA and CDR2 is SQIVND (reference sequence). The CDR3 covers 14 residues. The DNA of the CDR3 is TGTGCCAGTAGTACCAGGGGTGTGAACACTGAAGCTTTCTTT. It specifies CASSTRGVNTEAFF.

This sequence joins TRBV6-5 and TRBJ2-5; D uncertain. The end of the DNA aligns better with TRBJ2-7, so the J call may be wrong. Germline V gene lookup returns CDR1 MNHEY and CDR2 SVGAGI. The CDR3 extends over 13 amino acids. Here the CDR3 DNA reads TGTGCCAGCAGTTACTCGAGCTCCTACGAGCAGTACTTC. This sequence encodes CASSYSSSYEQYF.

The J gene is TRBJ2-1, the V gene TRBV5-1, with 11 bases lining up with TRBD2. CDR3 size: 19 residues. The ends lost 3 bases at V and 0 bases at J; junction bases unmatched: 11. Germline V gives CDR1 SGHRS, CDR2 YFSETQ. The CDR3 region is CASSSLAGGPHTSYNEQFF. As DNA, the CDR3 is TGCGCCAGCAGCTCTTTAGCGGGAGGGCCTCATACCTCCTACAATGAGCAGTTCTTC. Based on the CDR3 plus reference TRBV5-1 and TRBJ2-1, the full variable domain is KAGVTQTPRYLIKTRGQQVTLSCSPISGHRSVSWYQQTPGQGLQFLFEYFSETQRNKGNFPGRFSGRQFSNSRSEMNVSTLELGDSALYLCASSSLAGGPHTSYNEQFFGPGTRLTVL.

The chain has TRBV10-2 and TRBJ2-7, with D possibly matching TRBD2 (6 bases). The CDR3 consists of 15 residues. Trimming shortened V by 0 bases and J by 6 bases, and 15 bases separated the two germline ends. From germline, CDR1 is WSHSY and CDR2 SAAADI. The CDR3 loop is CASSESSGAPPEQYF. The CDR3 region has the DNA TGCGCCAGCAGTGAGTCATCGGGAGCTCCTCCCGAGCAGTACTTC.

The V call is TRBV5-1, the J call TRBJ2-1; tentatively, D is TRBD2 (5 bases). V lost 1 base to trimming and J lost 6 bases, with 11 bases between them. CDR3 size: 14 residues. From germline, CDR1 is SGHRS and CDR2 YFSETQ. CDR3 coding DNA: TGCGCCAGCAGCTTGACCGACGGACTCAATGAGCAGTTCTTC. This translates into CASSLTDGLNEQFF.

The V gene is TRBV5-1, the J gene TRBJ2-7, with D perhaps TRBD2 (6 bases). The CDR3 loop spans 13 amino acids. Trimming removed 1 base from V and 3 bases from J, with 8 bases in between. CDR1 and CDR2 (germline): SGHRS, YFSETQ. The CDR3, as DNA: TGCGCCAGCAGCTTGCGGAGGGACTACGAGCAGTACTTC. The encoded protein is CASSLRRDYEQYF.

V usage is TRBV6-5 and J usage is TRBJ1-2; 7 positions match TRBD1. Trimming took 6 bases from V and 4 from J; bases not matched to a gene: 5. CDR1 and CDR2 from the germline V gene are MNHEY and SVGAGI. This CDR3 has 13 amino acids. CDR3 sequence reads: CASSRDRTYGYTF. The DNA for the CDR3 is TGTGCCAGCAGCCGGGACAGAACCTATGGCTACACCTTC.

V gene TRBV5-1 combines with J gene TRBJ2-4; 13 nucleotides match TRBD2. V dropped 0 bases and J dropped 0; count of bases not matched to a gene: 9. Germline CDR1 reads SGHRS; CDR2 reads YFSETQ. This CDR3 contains 20 residues. CDR3: CASSLVGGTSGTLAKNIQYF. The CDR3, as DNA: TGCGCCAGCAGCTTGGTCGGCGGGACTAGCGGGACTCTAGCCAAAAACATTCAGTACTTC.

The CDR3: CASSFTGGWDTEAFF. DNA for the CDR3: TGTGCCAGCAGTTTTACAGGGGGTTGGGACACTGAAGCTTTCTTT. The rearrangement uses TRBV27 and TRBJ1-1, with 8 bases lining up with TRBD1. Germline CDR1 MNHEY, CDR2 SMNVEV (reference sequence). J gave up 3 bases and V 3 bases, and 6 bases lay outside the gene matches. CDR3 length: 15 residues.

J is TRBJ1-1 and V is TRBV5-3; no clear D gene. TRBV5-3 falls under the ORF class, with uncertain function. Trimming removed 1 base from V and 4 bases from J, with 11 bases in between. The CDR3 sequence is 14 residues long. CDR3 region: CARSLRGRSTEAFF. The DNA of the CDR3 is TGTGCCAGAAGCTTGCGGGGTCGGAGCACTGAAGCTTTCTTT.

The chain carries TRBV27 and TRBJ2-2, with D unresolved. Germline CDR1 is MNHEY and CDR2 is SMNVEV (reference sequence). This CDR3 is 13 amino acids long. V shed 3 bases and J shed 6 bases, with 8 bases lying between them. DNA of the CDR3: TGTGCCAGCAGTTTCTCGATAGCCGGGGAGCTGTTTTTT. It yields the protein CASSFSIAGELFF.

About this clone: Other DNA sequences of this sample code for an identical CDR3. The V gene is TRBV19, the J gene TRBJ2-1; 8 bases align to TRBD2. CDR3 length: 14 residues. Per germline, CDR1 LNHDA and CDR2 SQIVND (reference sequence). With V trimmed by 2 bases and J by 3 bases, 0 bases remained unmatched. CDR3 sequence: CASSILAGYNEQFF. CDR3 nucleotide sequence: TGTGCCAGTAGTATACTAGCGGGCTACAATGAGCAGTTCTTC.

The rearrangement links TRBV29-1 to TRBJ1-1, with TRBD1 as a possible D gene (6 bases). From germline, CDR1 is SQVTM and CDR2 ANQGSEA. The CDR3 is 13 residues long. V shed 5 bases and J shed 0 bases, with 10 bases lying between them. This CDR3 is CSVQGLMNTEAFF. The CDR3 DNA sequence: TGCAGCGTTCAGGGGCTGATGAACACTGAAGCTTTCTTT.

The chain has TRBV6-1 and TRBJ1-2; 7 bases match TRBD1. CDR1 is MNHNS, CDR2 SASEGT, per germline. The CDR3 sequence is 15 residues long. The V segment lost 7 bases and the J segment 4 bases; nucleotides outside the gene matches: 12. Here the CDR3 reads CASTTNDREVYGYTF. The DNA of the CDR3 is TGTGCCAGCACCACCAATGACAGGGAGGTCTATGGCTACACCTTC.

The J gene is TRBJ1-5, the V gene TRBV7-9; 8 bases line up with TRBD1. This CDR3 comprises 18 residues. V was pared by 4 bases and J by 0 bases, with 11 bases of the junction left unmatched. In germline, CDR1 is SEHNR, CDR2 FQNEAQ (reference sequence). The CDR3 loop reads CASSYGTGGRYSNQPQHF. The CDR3 coding sequence is TGTGCCAGCAGCTATGGGACAGGTGGAAGATATAGCAATCAGCCCCAGCATTTT.

The rearrangement joins TRBV28 to TRBJ2-1, with TRBD2 identical over 7 bases. The trim removed 6 bases at V and 1 base at J, leaving 9 bases unmatched. The germline V gene encodes CDR1 MDHEN and CDR2 SYDVKM. The CDR3 has 16 amino acids. CDR3: CASSDAWRGSYNEQFF. CDR3 DNA sequence: TGTGCCAGCAGCGACGCTTGGCGGGGGTCCTACAATGAGCAGTTCTTC.

The V and J genes are TRBV6-1 and TRBJ1-4; 10 bases agree with TRBD1. The trim removed 8 bases at V and 6 bases at J, leaving 6 bases unmatched. Germline CDR1 is MNHNS and CDR2 is SASEGT. The CDR3 covers 14 residues. CDR3 in amino acids: CASQSGTGDEKLFF. The CDR3 DNA reads TGTGCCAGCCAATCCGGGACAGGGGATGAAAAACTGTTTTTT.

The chain joins TRBV30 to TRBJ2-7, with D unresolved. From germline, CDR1 is GTSNPN and CDR2 SVGIG (reference sequence). This CDR3 has 11 amino acids. V was trimmed by 1 base and J by 5 bases, leaving 6 bases between them. The DNA for the CDR3 is TGTGCCTGGAGTGCTAGAGACGAGCAGTACTTC. Its translation is CAWSARDEQYF.

This chain uses TRBV18 with TRBJ2-7, with 8 bases that match TRBD1. This CDR3 spans 14 amino acids. J lost 2 bases, V lost 4 bases, and 4 bases had no gene match. In germline, CDR1 is KGHSH, CDR2 LQKENI. Here the CDR3 reads CASSLRQGPYEQYF. The CDR3 DNA reads as TGTGCCAGCTCACTGCGACAGGGGCCCTACGAGCAGTACTTC.

V gene TRBV7-9 combines with J gene TRBJ1-2; D perhaps matches TRBD1 (5 bases). The CDR3 spans 14 residues. The V and J ends lost 5 bases and 4 bases respectively, with 14 bases between them. Germline CDR1 is SEHNR and CDR2 is FQNEAQ (reference sequence). DNA for the CDR3: TGTGCCAGCAGCGGCGGGGCAGGGACCTATGGCTACACCTTC. Translated: CASSGGAGTYGYTF.

This chain uses TRBV2 with TRBJ2-5; 8 bases match TRBD1. This CDR3 is 15 amino acids long. Germline-derived CDR1 and CDR2 are SNHLY and FYNNEI. The V and J ends lost 5 bases and 0 bases, in that order; junction bases with no gene match: 5. Written as DNA, the CDR3 is TGTGCCAGCAGTCGACAGGGGCAGTACCAAGAGACCCAGTACTTC. It codes for CASSRQGQYQETQYF.

This clone was observed once. V gene TRBV29-1 combines with J gene TRBJ1-5; weak D call: TRBD1 (5 bases). Deletions cut 0 bases from V and 15 bases from J, with 9 bases between. This CDR3 region has 10 residues. CDR1 and CDR2 from the germline V gene are SQVTM and ANQGSEA. In nucleotides, the CDR3 is TGCAGCGTTGAAGAGGCGGGGCGGCATTTT. Protein sequence: CSVEEAGRHF.

The CDR3 reads CASSLGTSGRGDTDTQYF. The DNA for the CDR3 is TGTGCCAGCAGCCTAGGGACTAGCGGGAGAGGGGACACAGATACGCAGTATTTT. The rearrangement joins TRBV5-8 to TRBJ2-3; TRBD2 matches 14 bases. After removal of 4 bases from V and 2 bases from J, the junction contained 9 bases not matched to a gene. CDR1 and CDR2 (germline): SGHTS, YDEGEE. This CDR3 is 18 amino acids long. Drawing the rest from reference TRBV5-8 and TRBJ2-3, the complete variable domain is EAGVTQSPTHLIKTRGQQATLRCSPISGHTSVYWYQQALGLGLQFLLWYDEGEERNRGNFPPRFSGRQFPNYSSELNVNALELEDSALYLCASSLGTSGRGDTDTQYFGPGTRLTVL.

V usage is TRBV28 and J usage is TRBJ1-1, with 7 bases matching TRBD1. CDR3 length: 11 amino acids. Per germline, CDR1 MDHEN and CDR2 SYDVKM. The ends lost 7 bases at V and 7 bases at J; junction bases unmatched: 3. This CDR3 is CASIDRDEAFF. DNA for the CDR3: TGTGCCAGCATTGACAGGGATGAAGCTTTCTTT.